These T cell receptor beta chains were read from a single sample in a study of cytomegalovirus exposure and HLA in healthy donors. Assay used: immunoSEQ multiplex PCR; TCRdb lists only in-frame clones, some missing. The sample contains some 95,000 clones, around four fifths of which appear only once. Sample: PBMCs. These receptors came from a man aged 45 to 65 in good health and CMV-seropositive. CDR3s include the opening cysteine and the closing phenylalanine or tryptophan. Fields, in order: D gene, clone size, V gene, J gene, CDR3 DNA, CDR3 protein. The D gene is left open where the match is weak. Clone size appears in some rows only: once, few, many, or a class for an expanded clone.

d_call: .; clone_size: .; v_call: TRBV7-2; j_call: TRBJ1-6; cdr3_nt: TGTGCCAGCAGCTTAGTGGGCTTGAGCTCCTATAATTCACCCCTCCACTTT; cdr3_aa: CASSLVGLSSYNSPLHF
d_call: .; clone_size: .; v_call: TRBV2; j_call: TRBJ1-1; cdr3_nt: TGTGCCAGCACCATGGCAGGGAACACTGAAGCTTTCTTT; cdr3_aa: CASTMAGNTEAFF
d_call: TRBD2; clone_size: .; v_call: TRBV29-1; j_call: TRBJ2-3; cdr3_nt: TGCAGCGCTGCCATGGGACTAGCGGGGCCGTCGGATACGCAGTATTTT; cdr3_aa: CSAAMGLAGPSDTQYF
d_call: TRBD2; clone_size: .; v_call: TRBV19; j_call: TRBJ2-1; cdr3_nt: TGTGCCAGTGCCCACCTAGCGGGGGGCCCCAATGAGCAGTTCTTC; cdr3_aa: CASAHLAGGPNEQFF
d_call: .; clone_size: .; v_call: TRBV6-1; j_call: TRBJ2-7; cdr3_nt: TGTGCCAGCAGTGGAGGGAGCTCCTACGAGCAGTACTTC; cdr3_aa: CASSGGSSYEQYF
d_call: TRBD2; clone_size: .; v_call: TRBV7-2; j_call: TRBJ2-5; cdr3_nt: TGTGCCAGCAGCCTCGGGGGACCCACTAGCGGGACACAAGAGACCCAGTACTTC; cdr3_aa: CASSLGGPTSGTQETQYF
d_call: .; clone_size: .; v_call: TRBV6-1; j_call: TRBJ1-1; cdr3_nt: TGTGCCAGCAGTAGCCTTTCGTTGAACACTGAAGCTTTCTTT; cdr3_aa: CASSSLSLNTEAFF
d_call: .; clone_size: .; v_call: TRBV30; j_call: TRBJ2-1; cdr3_nt: TGTGCCTGGAGTCCAGGGCCAGGGAATGAGCAGTTCTTC; cdr3_aa: CAWSPGPGNEQFF
d_call: TRBD2; clone_size: once; v_call: TRBV7-3; j_call: TRBJ2-3; cdr3_nt: TGTGCCAGCAGTCCAGGGCGGGGGGTCGCAGATACGCAGTATTTT; cdr3_aa: CASSPGRGVADTQYF
d_call: TRBD2; clone_size: few; v_call: TRBV5-1; j_call: TRBJ2-4; cdr3_nt: TGCGCCAGCAGCTCTTTGGGGACTAGCGGGGGGCCCACTCAGTACTTC; cdr3_aa: CASSSLGTSGGPTQYF
d_call: TRBD1; clone_size: .; v_call: TRBV19; j_call: TRBJ1-2; cdr3_nt: TGTGCCAGCCGGGACAGGGGGATTGGCTACACCTTC; cdr3_aa: CASRDRGIGYTF
d_call: .; clone_size: .; v_call: TRBV7-8; j_call: TRBJ2-5; cdr3_nt: TGTGCCAGCAGCTCCAAGGGTAGGACTACAGGCTGCCGAAGGGAGACCCAGTACTTC; cdr3_aa: CASSSKGRTTGCRRETQYF
d_call: TRBD2; clone_size: .; v_call: TRBV5-6; j_call: TRBJ2-3; cdr3_nt: TGTGCCAGCAGCGGGACTAGCGGGGGGTTTTTCACAGATACGCAGTATTTT; cdr3_aa: CASSGTSGGFFTDTQYF
d_call: .; clone_size: medium-sized; v_call: TRBV28; j_call: TRBJ1-5; cdr3_nt: TGTGCCAGCAGTTTAGGGCAGGCAAGGCTCACCCAGCCCCAGCATTTT; cdr3_aa: CASSLGQARLTQPQHF
d_call: .; clone_size: few; v_call: TRBV14; j_call: TRBJ1-2; cdr3_nt: TGTGCCAGCAGCCTGACAGGACTTGGTGGCTACACCTTC; cdr3_aa: CASSLTGLGGYTF
d_call: TRBD1; clone_size: .; v_call: TRBV18; j_call: TRBJ1-4; cdr3_nt: TGTGCCAGCTCACCAAGGGGGCGGAATGAAAAACTGTTTTTT; cdr3_aa: CASSPRGRNEKLFF
d_call: .; clone_size: few; v_call: TRBV5-1; j_call: TRBJ1-5; cdr3_nt: TGCGCCAGCAACTCGGGTAACAATCAGCCCCAGCATTTT; cdr3_aa: CASNSGNNQPQHF
d_call: .; clone_size: .; v_call: TRBV7-8; j_call: TRBJ1-2; cdr3_nt: TGTGCCAGCAGCTTCTCAGGGAGGGATGGCTACACCTTC; cdr3_aa: CASSFSGRDGYTF
d_call: .; clone_size: once; v_call: TRBV19; j_call: TRBJ1-1; cdr3_nt: TGTGCCAGTCGACAGATTTTTGAAGCTTTCTTT; cdr3_aa: CASRQIFEAFF
d_call: TRBD2; clone_size: .; v_call: TRBV11-2; j_call: TRBJ2-1; cdr3_nt: TGTGCCAGCAGAAAGAGCGGGGGGTTCTACAATGAGCAGTTCTTC; cdr3_aa: CASRKSGGFYNEQFF
d_call: .; clone_size: few; v_call: TRBV7-2; j_call: TRBJ1-1; cdr3_nt: TGTGCCAGCAGACTCTACACTGAAGCTTTCTTT; cdr3_aa: CASRLYTEAFF
d_call: TRBD1; clone_size: .; v_call: TRBV19; j_call: TRBJ1-2; cdr3_nt: TGTGCCAGTATAAAAGGACAGGGAGGCTATGGCTACACCTTC; cdr3_aa: CASIKGQGGYGYTF
d_call: .; clone_size: .; v_call: TRBV20-1; j_call: TRBJ2-2; cdr3_nt: TGCAGTGCTACCTACACCGGGGAGCTGTTTTTT; cdr3_aa: CSATYTGELFF
d_call: .; clone_size: .; v_call: TRBV19; j_call: TRBJ1-1; cdr3_nt: TGTGCCAGTAGGACGGGTTTTAACATGAACACTGAAGCTTTCTTT; cdr3_aa: CASRTGFNMNTEAFF
d_call: .; clone_size: .; v_call: TRBV28; j_call: TRBJ1-2; cdr3_nt: TGTGCCAGCAGCCAGTCCTACAGGGAAGACGGCTACACCTTC; cdr3_aa: CASSQSYREDGYTF
d_call: TRBD1; clone_size: .; v_call: TRBV7-6; j_call: TRBJ2-5; cdr3_nt: TGTGCCAGCAGCTTTACAGGGGTTCAGGAGACCCAGTACTTC; cdr3_aa: CASSFTGVQETQYF
d_call: TRBD2; clone_size: .; v_call: TRBV29-1; j_call: TRBJ2-7; cdr3_nt: TGCAGCGTCCAGGGAGGGACCTACGAGCAGTACTTC; cdr3_aa: CSVQGGTYEQYF
d_call: TRBD1; clone_size: .; v_call: TRBV6-1; j_call: TRBJ2-7; cdr3_nt: TGTGCCAGCAGTGAACGGACAGGGGTCCACGAGCAGTACTTC; cdr3_aa: CASSERTGVHEQYF
d_call: .; clone_size: .; v_call: TRBV20-1; j_call: TRBJ1-5; cdr3_nt: TGCAGTGCTAGACAGGGGCGGCCCCAGAATTTT; cdr3_aa: CSARQGRPQNF
d_call: TRBD1; clone_size: .; v_call: TRBV19; j_call: TRBJ1-6; cdr3_nt: TGTGCCAGTAAACAGGGGGTAGGCTATAATTCACCCCTCCACTTT; cdr3_aa: CASKQGVGYNSPLHF
d_call: .; clone_size: .; v_call: TRBV6-5; j_call: TRBJ1-5; cdr3_nt: TGTGCCAGCAGTTACGAGCACGGGCAGCCCCAGCATTTT; cdr3_aa: CASSYEHGQPQHF
d_call: .; clone_size: .; v_call: TRBV7-2; j_call: TRBJ1-1; cdr3_nt: TGTGCCAGCAGCCCAGGCGTACAACTGAACACTGAAGCTTTCTTT; cdr3_aa: CASSPGVQLNTEAFF
d_call: TRBD1; clone_size: few; v_call: TRBV7-2; j_call: TRBJ2-2; cdr3_nt: TGTGCCAGCAGCGGACAGGGGGCGAACACCGGGGAGCTGTTTTTT; cdr3_aa: CASSGQGANTGELFF
d_call: .; clone_size: .; v_call: TRBV19; j_call: TRBJ2-1; cdr3_nt: TGTGCCAGTAGCACCAGCTCCTACAATGAGCAGTTCTTC; cdr3_aa: CASSTSSYNEQFF
d_call: TRBD1; clone_size: .; v_call: TRBV28; j_call: TRBJ2-3; cdr3_nt: TGTGCCAGCAGAGCCCCGGGACAGGGCACAGATACGCAGTATTTT; cdr3_aa: CASRAPGQGTDTQYF
d_call: .; clone_size: .; v_call: TRBV20-1; j_call: TRBJ1-2; cdr3_nt: TGCAGTGCTCGGGACATCTATGGCTACACCTTC; cdr3_aa: CSARDIYGYTF
d_call: .; clone_size: .; v_call: TRBV4-3; j_call: TRBJ2-1; cdr3_nt: TGCGCCAGCAGCCACTTCATAGGGAGCAGAGCTAATGAGCAGTTCTTC; cdr3_aa: CASSHFIGSRANEQFF
d_call: TRBD1; clone_size: once; v_call: TRBV7-3; j_call: TRBJ2-1; cdr3_nt: TGTGCCAGCAGCCCAGGCTGGCAGGGGGCTAATGAGCAGTTCTTC; cdr3_aa: CASSPGWQGANEQFF
d_call: TRBD1; clone_size: .; v_call: TRBV5-1; j_call: TRBJ1-2; cdr3_nt: TGCGCCAGCAGCCGGACAGGGTTTGGCTACACCTTC; cdr3_aa: CASSRTGFGYTF
d_call: TRBD1; clone_size: once; v_call: TRBV9; j_call: TRBJ2-5; cdr3_nt: TGTGCCAGCAGCACCCCAGGGGGCCAAGAGACCCAGTACTTC; cdr3_aa: CASSTPGGQETQYF
d_call: .; clone_size: .; v_call: TRBV6-1; j_call: TRBJ1-5; cdr3_nt: TGTGCCAGCAGGGCTTATAGCAATCAGCCCCAGCATTTT; cdr3_aa: CASRAYSNQPQHF
d_call: TRBD1; clone_size: few; v_call: TRBV19; j_call: TRBJ2-5; cdr3_nt: TGTGCCTGTAGGGACAGGGGGCAGGAGACCCAGTACTTC; cdr3_aa: CACRDRGQETQYF
d_call: TRBD2; clone_size: .; v_call: TRBV5-1; j_call: TRBJ2-3; cdr3_nt: TGCGCCAGCAGCTTGTTGACTAGCGGGACCCTGGTGAATACGCAGTATTTT; cdr3_aa: CASSLLTSGTLVNTQYF
d_call: .; clone_size: few; v_call: TRBV5-1; j_call: TRBJ1-1; cdr3_nt: TGCGCCAGCAGCTTGGAGGCAGGGGCCAACACTGAAGCTTTCTTT; cdr3_aa: CASSLEAGANTEAFF
d_call: TRBD1; clone_size: .; v_call: TRBV27; j_call: TRBJ1-1; cdr3_nt: TGTGCCAGCAGGCAGGGGGCTGCTGAAGCTTTCTTT; cdr3_aa: CASRQGAAEAFF
d_call: .; clone_size: .; v_call: TRBV6-6; j_call: TRBJ2-5; cdr3_nt: TGTGCCAGCAGACAGTCGAGCCAAGAGACCCAGTACTTC; cdr3_aa: CASRQSSQETQYF
d_call: .; clone_size: .; v_call: TRBV7-2; j_call: TRBJ1-2; cdr3_nt: TGTGCCAGCAGGCTGGTTCAGGGTCCGGGCGGCTACACCTTC; cdr3_aa: CASRLVQGPGGYTF
d_call: .; clone_size: .; v_call: TRBV28; j_call: TRBJ1-4; cdr3_nt: TGTGCCAGCAGTTCTCTTGGGGCCGCTCCTGAGAAACTGTTTTTT; cdr3_aa: CASSSLGAAPEKLFF
d_call: TRBD1; clone_size: .; v_call: TRBV18; j_call: TRBJ2-3; cdr3_nt: TGTGCCAGCTCACCCCGGACAGGAAGCCTCACAGATACGCAGTATTTT; cdr3_aa: CASSPRTGSLTDTQYF
d_call: .; clone_size: once; v_call: TRBV28; j_call: TRBJ2-7; cdr3_nt: TGTGCCAGCAGTTTATTTATCGAGAAGCAGTACTTC; cdr3_aa: CASSLFIEKQYF
d_call: TRBD1; clone_size: .; v_call: TRBV19; j_call: TRBJ1-2; cdr3_nt: TGTGCCAGTATTTCCCGGGACAGGGTAAACTCGTGGACGGGCTACACCTTC; cdr3_aa: CASISRDRVNSWTGYTF
d_call: TRBD1; clone_size: .; v_call: TRBV28; j_call: TRBJ1-6; cdr3_nt: TGTGCCAGCAGAATTCCGGGACAGGGAAGTTCACCCCTCCACTTT; cdr3_aa: CASRIPGQGSSPLHF
d_call: .; clone_size: .; v_call: TRBV19; j_call: TRBJ1-5; cdr3_nt: TGTGCCAGTAGTGATCAGTTCTATAGCAATCAGCCCCAGAATTTT; cdr3_aa: CASSDQFYSNQPQNF
d_call: TRBD2; clone_size: .; v_call: TRBV5-6; j_call: TRBJ2-2; cdr3_nt: TGTGCCAGCAGCAACATTCTAGCGGGGGATACCACGAACACCGGGGAGCTGTTTTTT; cdr3_aa: CASSNILAGDTTNTGELFF